Listed here are 5 T cell receptor beta chains from one sample, sequenced in a study of T cell responses to AZD1222 COVID-19 vaccine. TCRdb's copy holds only in-frame clones and misses some; the assay was immunoSEQ multiplex PCR. Among approximately 110,000 clones listed, about four fifths were seen once. The sample in question was peripheral blood, obtained on day 0 of AZD1222 vaccination. These receptors came from an adult in good health.

CDR3 sequence: CASSTRDRGTPDTQYF. CDR3 nucleotide sequence: TGTGCCAGCAGTACCCGGGACAGGGGGACCCCAGATACGCAGTATTTT. The J gene is TRBJ2-3, the V gene TRBV27; TRBD1 aligns across 11 bases. Germline V gene sequence: CDR1 MNHEY, CDR2 SMNVEV (reference sequence). The CDR3 length is 16 residues. The junction had 8 bases not matched to a gene; V was cut back by 5 bases and J by 4 bases.

This clone showed up just once. This chain connects TRBV27 to TRBJ1-1; D not certain. Per germline, CDR1 MNHEY and CDR2 SMNVEV (reference sequence). Between the trimmed V and J ends, which lost 5 bases and 2 bases, there was a span of 12 bases. The CDR3 is 14 residues long. CDR3 sequence reads: CASSPRRTNTEAFF. For the CDR3, the DNA is TGTGCCAGCAGTCCCAGACGGACTAACACTGAAGCTTTCTTT.

The chain combines TRBV6-5 with TRBJ1-1; D is undetermined. This CDR3 comprises 12 residues. Germline values: CDR1 MNHEY, CDR2 SVGAGI. Deletions cut 2 bases from V and 3 bases from J, with 4 bases between. The DNA for the CDR3 is TGTGCCAGCAGTTACGGGGACACTGAAGCTTTCTTT. It is translated as CASSYGDTEAFF.

The chain employs TRBV18 and TRBJ2-2; maybe TRBD1 (6 bases). Trimming pared 2 bases from V and 3 bases from J, leaving 13 bases between. From germline, CDR1 is KGHSH and CDR2 LQKENI. CDR3 length: 16 amino acids. CDR3 sequence: CASSPNPGQHTGELFF. The CDR3 bases are TGTGCCAGCTCACCAAACCCGGGACAACACACCGGGGAGCTGTTTTTT.

This chain connects TRBV5-8 to TRBJ2-7, with TRBD2 identical over 11 bases. CDR1 SGHTS and CDR2 YDEGEE come from the germline V gene. The CDR3 runs to 15 residues. V dropped 5 bases and J dropped 5; count of bases not matched to a gene: 9. Here the CDR3 DNA reads TGTGCCAGCAGTGGGCGGTCTAGCGGGAGGAACGAGCAGTACTTC. It specifies CASSGRSSGRNEQYF.